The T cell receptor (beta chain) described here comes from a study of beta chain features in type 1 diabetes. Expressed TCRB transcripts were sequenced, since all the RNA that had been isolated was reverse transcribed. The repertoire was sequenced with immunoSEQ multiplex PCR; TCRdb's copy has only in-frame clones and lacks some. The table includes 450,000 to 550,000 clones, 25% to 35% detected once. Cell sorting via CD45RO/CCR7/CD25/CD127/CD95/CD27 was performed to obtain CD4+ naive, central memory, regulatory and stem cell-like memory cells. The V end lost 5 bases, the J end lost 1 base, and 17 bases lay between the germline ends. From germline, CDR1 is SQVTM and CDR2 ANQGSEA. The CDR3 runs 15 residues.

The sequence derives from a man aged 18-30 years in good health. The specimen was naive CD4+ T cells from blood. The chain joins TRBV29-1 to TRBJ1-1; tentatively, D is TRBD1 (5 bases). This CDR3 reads CSVSGRLGPNTEAFF. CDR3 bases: TGCAGCGTTTCGGGGCGCTTAGGCCCGAACACTGAAGCTTTCTTT.